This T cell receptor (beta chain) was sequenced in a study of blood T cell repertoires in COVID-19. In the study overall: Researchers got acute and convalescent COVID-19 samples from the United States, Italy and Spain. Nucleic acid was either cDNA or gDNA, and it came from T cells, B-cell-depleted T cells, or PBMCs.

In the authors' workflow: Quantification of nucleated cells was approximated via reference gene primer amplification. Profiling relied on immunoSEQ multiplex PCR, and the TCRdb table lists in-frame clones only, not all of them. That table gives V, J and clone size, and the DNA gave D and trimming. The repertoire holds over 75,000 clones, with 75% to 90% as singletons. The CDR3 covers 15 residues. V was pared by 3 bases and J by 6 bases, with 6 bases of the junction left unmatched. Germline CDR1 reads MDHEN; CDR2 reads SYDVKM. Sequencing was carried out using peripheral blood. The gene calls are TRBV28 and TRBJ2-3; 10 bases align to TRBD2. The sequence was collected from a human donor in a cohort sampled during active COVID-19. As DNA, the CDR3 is TGTGCCAGCAGTTTTGGAGCGGGAGGGGTGGATACGCAGTATTTT. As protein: CASSFGAGGVDTQYF. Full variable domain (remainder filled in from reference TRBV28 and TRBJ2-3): DVKVTQSSRYLVKRTGEKVFLECVQDMDHENMFWYRQDPGLGLRLIYFSYDVKMKEKGDIPEGYSVSREKKERFSLILESASTNQTSMYLCASSFGAGGVDTQYFGPGTRLTVL.